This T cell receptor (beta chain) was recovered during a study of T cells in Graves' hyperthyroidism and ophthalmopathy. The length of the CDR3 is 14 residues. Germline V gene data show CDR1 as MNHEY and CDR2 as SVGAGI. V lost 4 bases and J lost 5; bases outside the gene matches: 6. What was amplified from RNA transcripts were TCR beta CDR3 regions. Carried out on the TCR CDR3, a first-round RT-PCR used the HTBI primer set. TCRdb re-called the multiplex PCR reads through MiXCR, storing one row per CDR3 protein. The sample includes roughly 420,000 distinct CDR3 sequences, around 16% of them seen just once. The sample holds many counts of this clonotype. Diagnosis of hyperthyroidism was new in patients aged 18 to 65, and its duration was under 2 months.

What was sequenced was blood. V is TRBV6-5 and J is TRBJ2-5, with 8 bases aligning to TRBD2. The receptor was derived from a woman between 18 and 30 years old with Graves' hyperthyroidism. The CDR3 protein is CASSSWTSRETQYF. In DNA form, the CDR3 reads TGTGCCAGCAGTTCCTGGACTAGCAGGGAGACCCAGTACTTC.